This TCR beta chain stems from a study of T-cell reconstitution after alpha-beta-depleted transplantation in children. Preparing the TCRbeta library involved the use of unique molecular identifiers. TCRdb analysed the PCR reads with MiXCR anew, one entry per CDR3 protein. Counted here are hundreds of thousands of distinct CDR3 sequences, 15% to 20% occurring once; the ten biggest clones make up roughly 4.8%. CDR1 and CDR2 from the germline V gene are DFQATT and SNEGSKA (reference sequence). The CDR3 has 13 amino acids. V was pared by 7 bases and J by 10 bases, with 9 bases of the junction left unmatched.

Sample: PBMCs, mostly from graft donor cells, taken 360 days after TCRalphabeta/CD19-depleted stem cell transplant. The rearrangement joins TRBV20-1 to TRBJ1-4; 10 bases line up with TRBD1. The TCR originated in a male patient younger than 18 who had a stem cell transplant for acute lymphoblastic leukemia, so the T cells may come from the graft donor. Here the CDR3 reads CSVPDRGFAKLFF. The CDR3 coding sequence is TGCAGTGTTCCGGACAGGGGGTTTGCAAAACTGTTTTTT.